This T cell receptor (beta chain) is from a study of T-cell memory formation after mild COVID-19. Regarding the study as a whole: CD8+ contracting clones occupied EMRA, while CD4+ ones occupied mainly CM and EM. Memory sampled before infection contained some responding clones, suggesting cross-reactive memory joined. Proof of SARS-CoV-2 specificity was absent for the second-wave clones that crested on day 37.

5'RACE primed at constant segments yielded TCR alpha and TCR beta cDNA libraries bearing sample barcodes and UMIs. TCRdb recomputed calls from the 5' RACE reads with MiXCR, one row per CDR3 protein. Of over 450,000 distinct CDR3 sequences listed, roughly 21% were seen once; the top ten hold under 15%. As regards this clonotype: Its antigen is still unknown.

Germline V gene data show CDR1 as KGHDR and CDR2 as SFDVKD. V trimming: 1 base; J trimming: 7 bases; junction bases outside the gene matches: 10. The CDR3 extends over 16 amino acids. This receptor was taken from an adult woman who had mild COVID-19 (a few samples of this study predate the infection). Cell type and time point are not known. The chain links TRBV24-1 to TRBJ2-7, with 9 bases identical to TRBD2. Sequencing was carried out using PBMCs or a T cell subset sorted from them (not recorded which). CDR3 in amino acids: CATSDLSASGDWEQYF. The CDR3 nucleotides read TGTGCCACCAGTGATTTATCGGCTAGCGGGGACTGGGAGCAGTACTTC.